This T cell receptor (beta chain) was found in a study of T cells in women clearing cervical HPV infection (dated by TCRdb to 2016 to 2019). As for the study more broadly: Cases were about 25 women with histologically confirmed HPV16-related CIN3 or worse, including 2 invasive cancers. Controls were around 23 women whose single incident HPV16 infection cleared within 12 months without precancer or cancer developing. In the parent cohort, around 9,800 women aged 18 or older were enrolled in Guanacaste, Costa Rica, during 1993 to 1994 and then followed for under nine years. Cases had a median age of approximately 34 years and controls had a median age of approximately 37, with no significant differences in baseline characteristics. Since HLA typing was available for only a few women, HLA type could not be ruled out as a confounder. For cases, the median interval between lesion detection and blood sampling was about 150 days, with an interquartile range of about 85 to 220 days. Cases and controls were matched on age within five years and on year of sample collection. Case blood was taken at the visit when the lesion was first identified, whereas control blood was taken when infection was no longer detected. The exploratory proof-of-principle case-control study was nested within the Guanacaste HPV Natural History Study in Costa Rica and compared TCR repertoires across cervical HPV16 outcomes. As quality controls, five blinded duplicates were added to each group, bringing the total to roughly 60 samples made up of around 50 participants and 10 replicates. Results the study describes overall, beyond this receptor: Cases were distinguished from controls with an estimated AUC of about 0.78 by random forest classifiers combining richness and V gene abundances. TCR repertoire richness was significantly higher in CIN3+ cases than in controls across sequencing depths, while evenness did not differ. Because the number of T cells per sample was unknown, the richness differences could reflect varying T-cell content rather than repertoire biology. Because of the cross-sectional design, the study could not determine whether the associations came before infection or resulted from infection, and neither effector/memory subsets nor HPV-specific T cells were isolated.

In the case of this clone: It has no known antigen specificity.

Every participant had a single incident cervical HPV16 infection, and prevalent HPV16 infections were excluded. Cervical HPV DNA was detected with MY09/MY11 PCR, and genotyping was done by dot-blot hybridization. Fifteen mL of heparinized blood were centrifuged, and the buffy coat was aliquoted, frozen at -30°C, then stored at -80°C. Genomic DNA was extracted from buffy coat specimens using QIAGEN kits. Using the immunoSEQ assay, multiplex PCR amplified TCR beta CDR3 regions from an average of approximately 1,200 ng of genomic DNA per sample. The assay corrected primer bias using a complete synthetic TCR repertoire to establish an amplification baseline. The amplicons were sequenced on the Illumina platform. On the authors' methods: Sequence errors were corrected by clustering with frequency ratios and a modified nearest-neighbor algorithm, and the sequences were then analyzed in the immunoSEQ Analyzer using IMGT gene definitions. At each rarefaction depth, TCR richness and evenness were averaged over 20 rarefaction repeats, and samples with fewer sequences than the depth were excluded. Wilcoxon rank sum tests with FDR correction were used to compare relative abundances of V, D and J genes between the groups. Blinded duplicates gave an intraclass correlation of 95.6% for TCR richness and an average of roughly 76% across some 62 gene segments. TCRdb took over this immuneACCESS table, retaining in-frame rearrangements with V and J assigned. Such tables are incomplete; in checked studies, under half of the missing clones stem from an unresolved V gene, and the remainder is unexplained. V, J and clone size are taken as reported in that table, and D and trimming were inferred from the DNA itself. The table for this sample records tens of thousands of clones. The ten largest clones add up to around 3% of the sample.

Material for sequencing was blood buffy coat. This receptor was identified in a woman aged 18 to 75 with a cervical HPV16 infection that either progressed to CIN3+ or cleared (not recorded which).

CDR3 reads: CSARERAGGRSSYEQYF. Incomplete CDR3 DNA: TGCAGTGCTAGAGAAAGGGCGGGGGGGCGGAGCTCCTACGAG. The rearranged chain carries TRBV20-1 and TRBJ2-7, with 9 bases aligning to TRBD2. The DNA ends 3 residues before the CDR3 does, and the rest of the CDR3 is filled in from the germline J gene. Germline trimming: 0 bases from V, 0 bases from J; junction bases outside gene matches: 9. The CDR3 spans 17 residues, from the cysteine through the phenylalanine. Sequencing covers 42 bases of the CDR3, shown here with the frame starting at base 1. CDR1 and CDR2, per the germline V gene (reference sequence), are DFQATT and SNEGSKA.